This T cell receptor (beta chain) came from a study of cytomegalovirus exposure and HLA in healthy donors. Some clones are missing from TCRdb's copy, which holds only in-frame ones; the method was immunoSEQ multiplex PCR. The repertoire holds more than 55,000 clones, with about 90% as singletons. This TCR was sampled from a woman younger than 30 in good health and CMV-seronegative. The sample consisted of PBMCs.

DNA for the CDR3: TGTGCCAGCAGCTTAGCCCCGTATGAAGCTTTCTTT. Amino acids: CASSLAPYEAFF. This sequence joins TRBV7-9 and TRBJ1-1; D gene ambiguous. V was clipped by 0 bases and J by 7 bases, with 6 bases between them. Per the germline V gene, CDR1 is SEHNR and CDR2 is FQNEAQ (reference sequence). The CDR3 loop spans 12 amino acids.